This TCR beta chain comes out of a study of CD8 T cells in ankylosing spondylitis. Study-wide points: In the blood and synovial fluid of reactive arthritis, some motif variants had been previously reported. Researchers reportedly found disease-linked clones significantly enriched in matched ankylosing spondylitis synovial fluid. CD8+ disease-linked clones were present at relatively low frequencies in blood.

Library preparation for TCR beta used quantitative 5'-RACE with molecular barcodes. TCRdb itself ran the 5' RACE reads through MiXCR, one entry per CDR3 protein. The table records some 26,000 distinct CDR3 sequences, around 16% of them present only once. This clonotype was observed many times. Its specificity is unknown. The origin of this receptor is a male donor with ankylosing spondylitis or in good health (not recorded which). Sequenced: blood.

The chain's CDR3 is CASRSTSADTQYF. The CDR3 DNA is TGTGCCAGCAGGTCTACCTCCGCAGATACGCAGTATTTT. The rearrangement links TRBV27 to TRBJ2-3; D call uncertain. V dropped 6 bases and J dropped 4 bases, with 11 bases sitting between them. In germline, CDR1 is MNHEY, CDR2 SMNVEV (reference sequence). The CDR3 length is 13 residues.